What follows describes a single T cell receptor (beta chain). The sample is drawn from a study of shared clonotypes between healthy human individuals. The germline V gene encodes CDR1 SEHNR and CDR2 FQNEAQ (reference sequence). The length of the CDR3 is 16 residues. V was pared by 1 base and J by 0 bases, with 12 bases between. Positively selected for CCR7, the CD45RO-negative cells used as naive CD8 cells excluded terminally differentiated effector memory CD45RA+ cells. Repertoires were generated with immunoSEQ multiplex PCR, while TCRdb's copy carries only in-frame clones and drops some. The sample consists of roughly 600,000 clones, 95% to 98% of them appearing once.

The sequence derives from a man aged 25 to 40 in good health. The chain couples TRBV7-9 to TRBJ2-5; D perhaps matches TRBD2 (5 bases). Sequencing was performed on naive CD8+ T cells sorted from blood. The CDR3 is CASSLGVGGNQETQYF. Here the CDR3 DNA reads TGTGCCAGCAGCTTAGGGGTCGGAGGAAACCAAGAGACCCAGTACTTC.